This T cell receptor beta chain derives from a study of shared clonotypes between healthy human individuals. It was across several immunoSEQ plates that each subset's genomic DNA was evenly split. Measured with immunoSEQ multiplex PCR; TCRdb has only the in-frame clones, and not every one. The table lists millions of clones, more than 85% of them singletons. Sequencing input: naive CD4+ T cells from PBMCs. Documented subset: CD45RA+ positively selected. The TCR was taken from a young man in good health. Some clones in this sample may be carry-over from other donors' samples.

In nucleotides, the CDR3 is TGTGCCAGCAGCTTAATCGGCCATAGGGGAGAGACCCAGTACTTC. Amino acid sequence: CASSLIGHRGETQYF. The chain is built from TRBV7-3 and TRBJ2-5; maybe TRBD1 (5 bases). The germline V gene has CDR1 SGHTA and CDR2 FQGTGA. V was trimmed by 1 base and J by 4 bases, leaving 13 bases between them. This CDR3 region has 15 residues.